This TCR beta chain was observed in a study of cytomegalovirus exposure and HLA in healthy donors. The germline CDR1 and CDR2 sequences are MNHNS and SASEGT. V gave up 2 bases and J gave up 4 bases; unmatched junction bases: 9. CDR3 length equals 18 residues. Researchers ran the PCR with 60 Vbeta and 13 Jbeta primers. Sequencing used immunoSEQ multiplex PCR; TCRdb keeps in-frame clones, though not all of them. The data hold under 200,000 clones, with more than 70% observed a single time. This clonotype was obtained from a man aged 35 to 55 in good health and CMV-seropositive. Sequencing was performed on PBMCs. The chain is built from TRBV6-1 and TRBJ2-6; TRBD1 matches at 9 bases. CDR3 nucleotides: TGTGCCAGCAGTGAATCTACAGGGGGCGCGGGAGGGGCCAACGTCCTGACTTTC. It is translated as CASSESTGGAGGANVLTF.